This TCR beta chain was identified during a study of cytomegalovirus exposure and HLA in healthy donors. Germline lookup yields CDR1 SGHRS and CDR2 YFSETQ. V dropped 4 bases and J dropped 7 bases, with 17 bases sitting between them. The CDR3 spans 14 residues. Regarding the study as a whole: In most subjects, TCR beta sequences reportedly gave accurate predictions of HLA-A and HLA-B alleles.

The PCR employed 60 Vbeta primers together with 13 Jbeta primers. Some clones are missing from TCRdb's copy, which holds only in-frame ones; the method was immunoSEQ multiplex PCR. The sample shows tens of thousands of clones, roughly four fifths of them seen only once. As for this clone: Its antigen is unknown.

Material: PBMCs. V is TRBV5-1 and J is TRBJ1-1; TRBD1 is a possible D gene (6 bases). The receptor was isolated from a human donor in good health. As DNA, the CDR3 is TGCGCCAGCAGCCCGTCGGGGGGGCCGCTTGAAGCTTTCTTT. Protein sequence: CASSPSGGPLEAFF.